One and the same sample provided the 21 T cell receptor beta chains below, sequenced in a study of shared T cell receptors in the human thymus. The table came from immunoSEQ multiplex PCR; TCRdb's copy has only in-frame clones and leaves some out. This sample carries hundreds of thousands of clones, 87% of them seen once, and the ten largest clones take roughly 0.0087%. This same sample was also taken into another study, of human thymus T cells.

The sequenced sample consisted of thymocytes. Receptors originate from a boy in the first two years of life with a congenital heart defect.

V usage is TRBV2 and J usage is TRBJ2-3, with a tentative D call TRBD2 (7 bases). CDR3 size: 14 residues. In germline, CDR1 is SNHLY, CDR2 FYNNEI. V lost 6 bases to trimming and J lost 8 bases, with 18 bases between them. CDR3 residues: CASRTPGGSRTQYF. The CDR3, as DNA: TGTGCCAGCAGAACCCCGGGGGGCTCGCGTACGCAGTATTTT.

This chain uses TRBV28 with TRBJ1-3, with D possibly TRBD1 on 5 matching bases. This CDR3 is built from 18 residues. Germline V gene lookup returns CDR1 MDHEN and CDR2 SYDVKM. Trimming shortened V by 0 bases and J by 0 bases, and 15 bases separated the two germline ends. The CDR3 here is CASSLCPLQVHSGNTIYF. DNA for the CDR3: TGTGCCAGCAGTTTATGCCCCCTACAGGTACACTCTGGAAACACCATATATTTT.

The J gene is TRBJ1-6, the V gene TRBV4-3; 8 bases line up with TRBD1. The V gene's germline CDR1 is LGHNA and CDR2 YSLEER. Losses at the gene ends were 0 bases for V and 8 bases for J; bases not matched to a gene: 12. The CDR3 contains 18 residues. CDR3 sequence (DNA): TGCGCCAGCAGCCAAGACCCTTACTTGGGACAGGTCTATTCACCCCTCCACTTT. This sequence encodes CASSQDPYLGQVYSPLHF.

The chain combines TRBV30 with TRBJ2-1, with TRBD1 as a possible D gene (5 bases). V lost 2 bases, J lost 5 bases, and 10 bases lay in between. The germline CDR1 and CDR2 sequences are GTSNPN and SVGIG (reference sequence). There are 13 residues in the CDR3. The CDR3 spells CAWSTYRHNEQFF. The CDR3 DNA follows: TGTGCCTGGAGTACTTACAGGCACAATGAGCAGTTCTTC.

This rearrangement joins TRBV7-8 to TRBJ1-2, with D tentatively TRBD1 (5 bases). Germline CDR1 SGHVS, CDR2 FQNEAQ. This CDR3 comprises 15 residues. Deletions cut 1 base from V and 4 bases from J, with 13 bases between. CDR3 amino acids: CASSLGPEGSYGYTF. The CDR3 DNA reads TGTGCCAGCAGCTTAGGCCCGGAGGGGAGCTATGGCTACACCTTC.

The chain employs TRBV11-2 and TRBJ1-6; D unresolved. The CDR3 covers 12 residues. Germline CDR1 SGHAT, CDR2 FQNNGV. Trimming shortened V by 3 bases and J by 8 bases, and 5 bases separated the two germline ends. CDR3: CASSFLHSPLHF. The CDR3 DNA sequence: TGTGCCAGCAGCTTCCTCCATTCACCCCTCCACTTT.

The genes are TRBV4-1 and TRBJ2-5; the D gene is possibly TRBD1 (6 bases). Trimming shortened V by 0 bases and J by 4 bases, and 18 bases separated the two germline ends. CDR1 is MGHRA, CDR2 YSYEKL, per germline. The CDR3 has 17 amino acids. CDR3 sequence (DNA): TGCGCCAGCAGCCAAGATTTGAGGAATACCAGGGGAGAGACCCAGTACTTC. Protein product: CASSQDLRNTRGETQYF.

The chain carries TRBV5-1 and TRBJ2-1, with 9 bases lining up with TRBD1. V shed 2 bases and J 1 base; nucleotides not matched to a gene: 4. Germline-derived CDR1 and CDR2 are SGHRS and YFSETQ. The CDR3 spans 16 residues. CDR3 sequence (DNA): TGCGCCAGCAGCTTCCCGGACAGGGGATCCTACAATGAGCAGTTCTTC. The encoded protein is CASSFPDRGSYNEQFF.

The V gene is TRBV28, the J gene TRBJ2-1, with D perhaps TRBD2 (6 bases). V gave up 8 bases and J gave up 5 bases, with 13 bases separating them. CDR1 and CDR2 (germline): MDHEN, SYDVKM. This CDR3 region has 13 residues. CDR3: CASPPGLNNEQFF. The DNA of the CDR3 is TGTGCCAGCCCCCCGGGACTGAACAATGAGCAGTTCTTC.

This clone was counted a few times. DNA of the CDR3: TGTGCCAGCAGCCATTCAGGGAATTGTACTGAAGCTTTCTTT. Translating gives CASSHSGNCTEAFF. This chain uses TRBV5-4 with TRBJ1-1, with a tentative D call TRBD1 (5 bases). The CDR3 has 14 residues. Germline V gene sequence: CDR1 SGHNT, CDR2 YYREEE (reference sequence). V dropped 4 bases and J dropped 5 bases, with 15 bases sitting between them.

The CDR3 coding sequence is TGTGCCAGCAGTGGACCCCCGGAGCGGGGCCCCACAGATACGCAGTATTTT. Translating gives CASSGPPERGPTDTQYF. V and J are TRBV25-1 and TRBJ2-3; TRBD2 matches at 7 bases. Germline V gene lookup returns CDR1 MGHDK and CDR2 SYGVNS. The CDR3 runs to 17 residues. The J segment lost 2 bases and the V segment lost 4 bases, leaving 12 bases of the junction unmatched.

The CDR3 DNA sequence: TGTGCCAGCAGTTACGGGAGCGGGGACTGTTATGGCTACACCTTC. Translating it yields CASSYGSGDCYGYTF. The chain has TRBV6-5 and TRBJ1-2; perhaps TRBD1 as D (5 bases). This CDR3 has 15 residues. Trimming removed 2 bases at V and 5 bases at J, with 15 bases between. CDR1 is MNHEY, CDR2 SVGAGI, per germline.

J is TRBJ2-7 and V is TRBV4-1; TRBD1 agrees at 7 bases. Germline loops: CDR1 MGHRA, CDR2 YSYEKL. With 2 bases clipped from V and 7 bases from J, the junction kept 8 bases outside the gene matches. This CDR3 region has 14 residues. The CDR3 reads CASSQHNTGEEQYF. The CDR3 DNA reads TGCGCCAGCAGCCAACACAATACAGGGGAAGAGCAGTACTTC.

The chain couples TRBV5-1 to TRBJ1-1; possibly TRBD1 for D (5 bases). V lost 4 bases and J lost 1, with 11 bases in between. The CDR3 is 14 amino acids. Germline CDR1 is SGHRS and CDR2 is YFSETQ. The CDR3 protein is CASSGGTENTEAFF. DNA of the CDR3: TGCGCCAGCAGCGGGGGGACGGAGAACACTGAAGCTTTCTTT.

V gene TRBV13 combines with J gene TRBJ1-2; D possibly corresponds to TRBD1 (6 bases). Germline assignment: CDR1 PRHDT and CDR2 FYEKMQ (reference sequence). Trimming cost V 4 bases and J 2 bases, with 17 bases left between them. The CDR3 extends over 16 amino acids. The CDR3: CASSSPERTENYGYTF. Written as DNA, the CDR3 is TGTGCCAGCAGCTCCCCCGAAAGGACAGAGAACTATGGCTACACCTTC.

The rearrangement links TRBV10-3 to TRBJ2-6, with 10 bases aligning to TRBD1. Germline CDR1 ENHRY, CDR2 SYGVKD. J gave up 2 bases and V 6 bases, and 10 bases lay outside the gene matches. The CDR3 spans 18 residues. CDR3 amino acids: CAIREKDRGDAGANVLTF. CDR3 DNA: TGTGCCATCAGGGAGAAGGACAGGGGGGACGCTGGGGCCAACGTCCTGACTTTC.

This chain joins TRBV5-1 and TRBJ2-7, with 9 bases aligning to TRBD1. Germline loops: CDR1 SGHRS, CDR2 YFSETQ. The CDR3 consists of 15 residues. The V gene end was trimmed by 4 bases and the J gene end by 7 bases; junction bases not matched to a gene: 12. The CDR3: CASSAPGTGKEEQYF. As DNA, the CDR3 is TGCGCCAGCAGCGCGCCCGGGACAGGGAAGGAAGAGCAGTACTTC.

The chain has TRBV4-2 and TRBJ2-1, with a weak D call TRBD2 (5 bases). Between the trimmed V and J ends, which lost 1 base and 0 bases, there was a span of 22 bases. The CDR3 runs 20 residues. Per the germline V gene, CDR1 is LGHNA and CDR2 is YNFKEQ. CDR3 bases: TGTGCCAGCAGCCAAGTCAACGGTGGAGGAGCGGTAAGCTCCTACAATGAGCAGTTCTTC. The encoded protein is CASSQVNGGGAVSSYNEQFF.

The rearrangement joins TRBV14 to TRBJ2-2; TRBD1 is a possible D gene (5 bases). Germline V gene sequence: CDR1 SGHDN, CDR2 FVKESK. The CDR3 spans 16 residues. V was cut by 0 bases and J by 0 bases, with 8 bases left in between. This CDR3 reads CASSQDRAPNTGELFF. The DNA for the CDR3 is TGTGCCAGCAGCCAAGACAGGGCACCGAACACCGGGGAGCTGTTTTTT.

The rearrangement links TRBV10-2 to TRBJ2-1, with 10 bases aligning to TRBD2. The CDR3 extends over 17 amino acids. Germline assignment: CDR1 WSHSY and CDR2 SAAADI. V lost 6 bases, J lost 4 bases, and 12 bases stayed unmatched. CDR3 sequence (DNA): TGCGCCAGCAGGCGACCGGCCTCTAGCGGGAGATACAATGAGCAGTTCTTC. It is translated as CASRRPASSGRYNEQFF.

The chain is built from TRBV7-6 and TRBJ2-1, with D unclear. The V gene lost 4 bases and the J gene lost 0 bases, with 16 bases spanning the gap. There are 17 residues in the CDR3. Germline loops: CDR1 SGHVS, CDR2 FNYEAQ. Here the CDR3 DNA reads TGTGCCAGCAGCTCCTTATTGACATCGAGCTCCTACAATGAGCAGTTCTTC. It yields the protein CASSSLLTSSSYNEQFF.